Listed below are T cell receptor beta chains from one sample, sequenced in a study of OX40 agonist ivuxolimab in advanced cancers. TCRdb keeps only in-frame clones here, not all; method: immunoSEQ multiplex PCR. Among tens of thousands of clones listed, 86% were seen once. Sequencing used CD4+ or CD8+ T cells sorted from blood, obtained in a trial of the OX40 agonist ivuxolimab. These receptors were collected from an adult with an advanced solid tumor such as melanoma, head and neck, liver or kidney cancer. The CDR3 runs from the conserved cysteine through the conserved F or W. Fields, in order: clone size, D gene, V gene, J gene, CDR3 DNA, CDR3 protein. A D gene is named only where the DNA matches it firmly. Clone size is not always given. Where it is, it says once, few, many or a class for expanded clones.

>NA|TRBD1|TRBV6-1|TRBJ1-1
TGTGCCAGCAGTGGGGTGGACAGGGGGCCGGGGACTGAAGCTTTCTTT
CASSGVDRGPGTEAFF
>NA|TRBD1|TRBV28|TRBJ1-5
TGTGCCAGCTACCCACGGACAGGGGGGGTGGGTAGCAATCAGCCCCAGCATTTT
CASYPRTGGVGSNQPQHF
>few|TRBD1|TRBV5-6|TRBJ2-7
TGTGCCAGCAGCAAATGGGACAGGGACGCCTACGAGCAGTACTTC
CASSKWDRDAYEQYF
>NA|NA|TRBV11-1|TRBJ2-3
TGTGCCAGCAGCTTAGGGGGCACTTGGGATACGCAGTATTTT
CASSLGGTWDTQYF
>NA|NA|TRBV6-6|TRBJ1-1
TGTGCCAGCAGTTACGGTAATCCGGGGACGGGGTCTTTCTTT
CASSYGNPGTGSFF
>NA|NA|TRBV19|TRBJ1-5
TGTGCCAGTAGTATCGGGGTCCAGCCCCAGCATTTT
CASSIGVQPQHF
>NA|NA|TRBV28|TRBJ2-3
TGTGCCAGCCCGCCGAACAGCAGGGAAACAGATACGCAGTATTTT
CASPPNSRETDTQYF
>NA|TRBD1|TRBV5-1|TRBJ2-1
TGCGCCAGCAGCTTGGTCACCGGACAGGGAGGCCACAATGAGCAGTTCTTC
CASSLVTGQGGHNEQFF
>NA|NA|TRBV18|TRBJ2-2
TGTGCCAGCTCACCACGGGGCAGCTCGGGCACCGGGGAGCTGTTTTTT
CASSPRGSSGTGELFF
>NA|NA|TRBV5-4|TRBJ2-3
TGTGCCAGCAGCCCTTCCCCTTCAGATACGCAGTATTTT
CASSPSPSDTQYF
>NA|NA|TRBV7-3|TRBJ1-3
TGTGCCAGCACCCAGGGGCAGCGGGGAAACACCATATATTTT
CASTQGQRGNTIYF
>NA|NA|TRBV9|TRBJ2-5
TGTGCCAGTAGCGCAATGGACACCAACCAAGAGACCCAGTACTTC
CASSAMDTNQETQYF
>NA|NA|TRBV9|TRBJ2-5
TGTGCCAGCAGCGTAGCTACCGGGGCTTTAGAGACCCAGTACTTC
CASSVATGALETQYF
>NA|TRBD1|TRBV28|TRBJ1-5
TGTGCCAGCGGATTGGGACAGGGGTACCAGCCCCAGCATTTT
CASGLGQGYQPQHF
>NA|NA|TRBV7-8|TRBJ2-7
TGTGCCAGCAGCTCGACAGGTTCCTACGAGCAGTACTTC
CASSSTGSYEQYF
>NA|TRBD1|TRBV30|TRBJ2-3
TGTGCCTGGAAGATAGGGGACAGGGATACGCAGTATTTT
CAWKIGDRDTQYF
>few|NA|TRBV29-1|TRBJ2-7
TGCAGCGTTGTTGCTAGCGCCGGCGAGCAGTACTTC
CSVVASAGEQYF
>NA|NA|TRBV2|TRBJ2-1
TGTGCCAGCACCCCTGGGGTATATAGTGAGCAGTTCTTC
CASTPGVYSEQFF
>NA|TRBD2|TRBV7-9|TRBJ2-7
TGTGCCAGCAGCCCCCTCGGGACTAGCGGGAGGGTGGAGTACTTC
CASSPLGTSGRVEYF
>NA|TRBD1|TRBV18|TRBJ1-2
TGTGCCAGCTCACCGGGCGGGACAGATGGCTACACCTTC
CASSPGGTDGYTF
>once|NA|TRBV4-1|TRBJ1-2
TGCGCCAGCAGGGGTACCGGGACGGTGGCCTTCGGCTACACCTTC
CASRGTGTVAFGYTF
>NA|TRBD2|TRBV28|TRBJ2-7
TGTGCCAGCAGTGATCCGGGACTAGCGGGAGATGAGCAGTACTTC
CASSDPGLAGDEQYF
>NA|NA|TRBV18|TRBJ1-2
TGTGCCAGCTCACGACGGGAGGGGAAGGATGGCTACACCTTC
CASSRREGKDGYTF
>NA|NA|TRBV19|TRBJ1-5
TGTGCCAGTAGTAATTGGAGCAATCAGCCCCAGCATTTT
CASSNWSNQPQHF
>NA|NA|TRBV20-1|TRBJ1-5
TGCAGTGCTAGTAACAACCAGCCCCAGCATTTT
CSASNNQPQHF
>NA|NA|TRBV5-1|TRBJ1-4
TGCGCCAGCAGCTTGGCGGGTATTGGCGGTGAAAAACTGTTTTTT
CASSLAGIGGEKLFF
>NA|TRBD1|TRBV7-9|TRBJ2-3
TGTGCCAGCAGCTTTGGGGGACAGGCGGATACGCAGTATTTT
CASSFGGQADTQYF
>NA|TRBD2|TRBV19|TRBJ2-1
TGTGCCAGTAGTCCCGGGACTAGCGGGAGGGCCTCGGGGAATGAGCAGTTCTTC
CASSPGTSGRASGNEQFF
>NA|TRBD2|TRBV7-9|TRBJ2-2
TGTGCCAGCAGCCGGATAGCGGGAGAGAACACCGGGGAGCTGTTTTTT
CASSRIAGENTGELFF
>once|NA|TRBV6-1|TRBJ1-2
TGTGCCAGCAGTGAACGGGCTCCTTCTAACTATGGCTACACCTTC
CASSERAPSNYGYTF
>NA|NA|TRBV21-1|TRBJ1-1
TGTGCCAGCACCCTGGACAGTCCTTGCCCTGAAGCTTTCTTT
CASTLDSPCPEAFF
>once|TRBD2|TRBV5-1|TRBJ2-7
TGCGCCAGCAGCTTACTAGCGGGAGGCCTCTACGAGCAGTACTTC
CASSLLAGGLYEQYF
>NA|NA|TRBV5-5|TRBJ1-2
TGTGCCAGCAGCTTGGGGCAGCCCAGTAACTATGGCTACACCTTC
CASSLGQPSNYGYTF
>NA|NA|TRBV30|TRBJ2-7
TGTGCCTATTCCCCGGGGAGGAACGAGCAGTACTTC
CAYSPGRNEQYF
>once|NA|TRBV7-3|TRBJ2-1
TGTGCCAGCAGGGGTTCAAGCTCCTACAATGAGCAGTTCTTC
CASRGSSSYNEQFF